This is a list of T cell receptor beta chains from one sample in a study of T cell responses to AZD1222 COVID-19 vaccine. Method: immunoSEQ multiplex PCR; TCRdb's copy keeps in-frame clones and lacks some. The table shows approximately 30,000 clones, with around 80% occurring only once. The source material was peripheral blood, sampled on day 0 of AZD1222 vaccination. The receptors were sampled from an adult in good health. CDR3s include the opening cysteine and the closing phenylalanine or tryptophan. The D gene is left open where the match is weak. Not all rows give a size; the values are once, few, many and, for expanded clones, a class.

.,.,TRBV2,TRBJ2-2,TGTGCCAGCAGGACCTCGATACTGACCGGGGAGCTGTTTTTT,CASRTSILTGELFF
.,.,TRBV3-1/TRBV3-2,TRBJ1-2,TGTGCCAGCAGCCAAGATCCCGCTCAGGCCTATGGCTACACCTTC,CASSQDPAQAYGYTF
.,.,TRBV6-6,TRBJ2-3,TGTGCCAGCAGTCCTCAACCTTACGACACAAAGATCACAGATACGCAGTATTTT,CASSPQPYDTKITDTQYF
.,.,TRBV6-5,TRBJ1-2,TGTGCCAGCAGCGGAGAGGGGGACTATGGCTACACCTTC,CASSGEGDYGYTF
TRBD1,.,TRBV4-1,TRBJ1-1,TGCGCCAGCAGCCAAGAAGGGCAGGGGGCTCCGGGGAACACTGAAGCTTTCTTT,CASSQEGQGAPGNTEAFF
.,few,TRBV19,TRBJ2-6,TGTGCCAGTAGCCTCAAAGGGAGACAGGGGAGGGGCTCTGGGGCCAACGTCCTGACTTTC,CASSLKGRQGRGSGANVLTF
.,.,TRBV10-2,TRBJ1-5,TGCGCCAGCAGTGAGTCACATCGGAATCAGCCCCAGCATTTT,CASSESHRNQPQHF
TRBD1,.,TRBV5-1,TRBJ2-7,TGCGCCAGCAGCTTGGTCACCCGGGACAGGGTCACTTACGAGCAGTACTTC,CASSLVTRDRVTYEQYF
.,once,TRBV6-2/TRBV6-3,TRBJ1-5,TGTGCCAGCAGTTACACGGTCAAGCCCCAGCATTTT,CASSYTVKPQHF
.,.,TRBV18,TRBJ2-1,TGTGCCAGCTCACAAGCCGATCCAGCCTCCTACAATGAGCAGTTCTTC,CASSQADPASYNEQFF
.,.,TRBV13,TRBJ1-2,TGTGCCAGCAGCTTACGACAGGTTGACTATGGCTACACCTTC,CASSLRQVDYGYTF
.,.,TRBV2,TRBJ2-2,TGTGCCAGCAGTGGGACAGTAGCGAACACCGGGGAGCTGTTTTTT,CASSGTVANTGELFF
.,once,TRBV7-6,TRBJ1-1,TGTGCCAGCAGCTCCTACACGGGGACTGAAGCTTTCTTT,CASSSYTGTEAFF
.,.,TRBV10-3,TRBJ1-2,TGTGCCATCAGTGAGTCTGGCAAGGACGATGGCTACACCTTC,CAISESGKDDGYTF
TRBD2,.,TRBV4-2,TRBJ2-5,TGTGCCAGCAGCCAAACAGCGGGGGCAGAGACCCAGTACTTC,CASSQTAGAETQYF
.,.,TRBV5-8,TRBJ1-1,TGTGCCAGCAGCGATCCAACAGGACTGAACACTGAAGCTTTCTTT,CASSDPTGLNTEAFF
.,.,TRBV18,TRBJ1-3,TGTGCCAGCTCAACCGGTGGAGCGGGAAACACCATATATTTT,CASSTGGAGNTIYF
.,.,TRBV6-5,TRBJ2-7,TGTGCCAGCAGCTCAGGGGCCTACGAGCAGTACTTC,CASSSGAYEQYF
.,.,TRBV2,TRBJ2-5,TGTGCCAGCGATCCGCGCGGGGCTCAAGAGACCCAGTACTTC,CASDPRGAQETQYF
.,.,TRBV18,TRBJ1-4,TGTGCCAGCTCACCACCTGCCAGGGAGGGTGAAAAACTGTTTTTT,CASSPPAREGEKLFF
TRBD1,.,TRBV12-3/TRBV12-4,TRBJ2-7,TGTGCCAGCAGTCCGACAGGGAGCTACGAGCAGTACTTC,CASSPTGSYEQYF
.,.,TRBV7-9,TRBJ1-3,TGTGCCAGCAGCGTACAGGGTTTCGGAAACACCATATATTTT,CASSVQGFGNTIYF
.,.,TRBV28,TRBJ1-5,TGTGCCAGCAGTTTCCCGAACAGGGATCAGCCCCAGCATTTT,CASSFPNRDQPQHF
.,.,TRBV2,TRBJ1-2,TGTGCCAGCAGTCTTCAGGGAATGGGAGGCTACACCTTC,CASSLQGMGGYTF
TRBD1,.,TRBV19,TRBJ1-2,TGTGCCAGTAGTCCCTGGGACAGGGGGGTTTATGGCTACACCTTC,CASSPWDRGVYGYTF
TRBD2,.,TRBV5-6,TRBJ2-3,TGTGCCAGCAGCTTGCTTAGCGGGACTAGCACAGATACGCAGTATTTT,CASSLLSGTSTDTQYF
.,.,TRBV7-2,TRBJ1-1,TGTGCCAGCAGCTTAGGGAACTCCTATGAAGCTTTCTTT,CASSLGNSYEAFF
.,.,TRBV4-1,TRBJ1-5,TGCGCCAGCAGCCAAGGGGATCAGCCCCAGCATTTT,CASSQGDQPQHF
.,.,TRBV3-1/TRBV3-2,TRBJ1-3,TGTGCCAGCAGCCCCCTCGGTACGAGGTCTGGAAACACCATATATTTT,CASSPLGTRSGNTIYF
.,.,TRBV7-9,TRBJ1-6,TGTGCCACCCACCTCAGGGGACCCAATTCACCCCTCCACTTT,CATHLRGPNSPLHF
.,.,TRBV28,TRBJ1-2,TGTGCCAGCAGTCTCGATGGGGTCTATGGCTACACCTTC,CASSLDGVYGYTF
.,.,TRBV2,TRBJ2-5,TGTGCCAGCACACTTCCCGTGGAGACCCAGTACTTC,CASTLPVETQYF
.,.,TRBV27,TRBJ1-4,TGTGCCAGCAGGTCCTTAGGAGCAACTAATGAAAAACTGTTTTTT,CASRSLGATNEKLFF
.,once,TRBV3-1/TRBV3-2,TRBJ1-1,TGTGCCAGCAGCCAGGGGGCGGACACTGAAGCTTTCTTT,CASSQGADTEAFF
.,.,TRBV7-9,TRBJ1-5,TGTGCCAGCAGCTTTAATGGACAGCCGAATCAGCCCCAGCATTTT,CASSFNGQPNQPQHF
TRBD2,.,TRBV18,TRBJ2-3,TGTGCCAGCTCACTCTCAGGCGGGAGAAGCACAGATACGCAGTATTTT,CASSLSGGRSTDTQYF
TRBD1,.,TRBV28,TRBJ2-2,TGTGCCAGCAGGTACGGGACAGGGACCACCGGGGAGCTGTTTTTT,CASRYGTGTTGELFF
.,once,TRBV24-1,TRBJ2-5,TGTGCCACCAGTGATGGGGGTCAGGAGACCCAGTACTTC,CATSDGGQETQYF
TRBD1,.,TRBV28,TRBJ2-7,TGTGCCATCACACAGGGGGGCTACGAGCAGTACTTC,CAITQGGYEQYF
.,.,TRBV20-1,TRBJ2-5,TGCAGTGCTAGGACGGAGGGGGCCCAGTACTTC,CSARTEGAQYF
.,.,TRBV10-1,TRBJ1-1,TGCGCCAGCAGTGACCGGGGGGCGCTTACTTCTGAAGCTTTCTTT,CASSDRGALTSEAFF
TRBD2,.,TRBV4-1,TRBJ2-4,TGCGCCAGCAGCCAAGAGGACGGACTAGCGTACCCCTCCAAAAACATTCAGTACTTC,CASSQEDGLAYPSKNIQYF
.,.,TRBV6-2/TRBV6-3,TRBJ2-7,TGTGCCAGCAGTTACGGGGCAGGGTTGGCCGAGCAGTACTTC,CASSYGAGLAEQYF